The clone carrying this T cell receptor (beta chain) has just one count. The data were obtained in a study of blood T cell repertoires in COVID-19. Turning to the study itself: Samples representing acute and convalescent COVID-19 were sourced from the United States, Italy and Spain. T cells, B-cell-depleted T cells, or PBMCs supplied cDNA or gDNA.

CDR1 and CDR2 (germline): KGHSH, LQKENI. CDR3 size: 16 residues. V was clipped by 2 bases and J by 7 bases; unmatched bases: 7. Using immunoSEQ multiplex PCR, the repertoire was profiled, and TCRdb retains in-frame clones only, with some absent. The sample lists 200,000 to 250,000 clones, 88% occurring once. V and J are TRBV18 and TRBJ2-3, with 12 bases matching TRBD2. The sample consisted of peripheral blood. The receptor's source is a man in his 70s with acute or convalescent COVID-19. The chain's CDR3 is CASSPELAGGGHTQYF. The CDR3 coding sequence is TGTGCCAGCTCACCAGAACTAGCGGGGGGAGGACATACGCAGTATTTT.